The 6 T cell receptor beta chains presented below share a single source sample, sequenced in a study of blood T cell repertoires in COVID-19. Libraries were prepared by immunoSEQ multiplex PCR; TCRdb keeps only in-frame clonotypes and omits some of them. In the table there are 200,000 to 300,000 clones, over 80% of which are singletons. The sample consisted of peripheral blood. These TCRs come from a woman aged 55 to 70 with active or convalescent COVID-19.

This clone was seen once. This chain links TRBV29-1 with TRBJ2-5; D is perhaps TRBD1 (6 bases). The CDR3 sequence is 12 residues long. Trimming pared 1 base from V and 3 bases from J, leaving 6 bases between. Germline CDR1 SQVTM, CDR2 ANQGSEA. CDR3 protein: CSVEAGEETQYF. Written as DNA, the CDR3 is TGCAGCGTTGAAGCAGGGGAAGAGACCCAGTACTTC. Using reference TRBV29-1 and TRBJ2-5 for the parts outside the CDR3, the full variable domain is SAVISQKPSRDICQRGTSLTIQCQVDSQVTMMFWYRQQPGQSLTLIATANQGSEATYESGFVIDKFPISRPNLTFSTLTVSNMSPEDSSIYLCSVEAGEETQYFGPGTRLLVL.

The chain uses TRBV9 and TRBJ2-3, with 7 bases that match TRBD2. J gave up 0 bases and V 4 bases, and 8 bases lay outside the gene matches. Germline V gene lookup returns CDR1 SGDLS and CDR2 YYNGEE. This CDR3 is 16 amino acids long. The CDR3 bases are TGTGCCAGCAGCCACGGGGCAGCGGGGAGCACAGATACGCAGTATTTT. It encodes CASSHGAAGSTDTQYF.

The chain carries TRBV29-1 and TRBJ1-4; possibly TRBD1 for D (5 bases). The CDR3 has 13 residues. Germline V gives CDR1 SQVTM, CDR2 ANQGSEA. The ends were cut back, 5 bases at V and 4 bases at J, with 11 bases in the middle. CDR3 region: CSVTQGLNEKLFF. CDR3 sequence (DNA): TGCAGCGTTACGCAGGGCCTTAATGAAAAACTGTTTTTT.

In its sample, this clone was seen once. The chain combines TRBV27 with TRBJ2-5; TRBD1 matches 8 bases. V lost 5 bases and J lost 7; bases outside the gene matches: 0. Per germline, CDR1 MNHEY and CDR2 SMNVEV (reference sequence). The CDR3 has 11 amino acids. CDR3: CASSTGGTQYF. The CDR3 bases are TGTGCCAGCAGTACAGGGGGGACCCAGTACTTC.

The V gene is TRBV21-1, the J gene TRBJ2-7; the DNA was not used to check the table's D call, TRBD1. TRBV21-1 is shown as a pseudogene. The CDR3 consists of 14 residues. The CDR3 reads CASSGYRGSYEQYV. DNA of the CDR3: TGTGCCAGCAGCGGTTACAGGGGATCCTACGAGCAGTACGTC.

V gene TRBV27 combines with J gene TRBJ2-3; a possible D gene is TRBD2 (7 bases). The germline CDR1 and CDR2 sequences are MNHEY and SMNVEV (reference sequence). Trimming removed 6 bases from V and 1 base from J, with 17 bases in between. The CDR3 totals 16 residues. CDR3 sequence reads: CASSRGAAGGTDTQYF. The CDR3 coding sequence is TGTGCCAGCAGCCGGGGGGCCGCCGGGGGCACAGATACGCAGTATTTT.